This TCR beta chain was observed in a study of regulatory T cells in long-lasting Graves disease. Study overall: The term persistent Graves' disease signified upward of 5 years on antithyroid drugs with positive TSH receptor antibodies.

The CDR3 covers 15 residues. Losses at the gene ends were 3 bases for V and 2 bases for J; bases not matched to a gene: 5. The germline V gene has CDR1 SGHTA and CDR2 FQGTGA. Documented time point: persistent/refractory GD, antithyroid drugs over 5 years with positive TRAb. Making the TCR library involved RNA that had been extracted from PBMCs. The peripheral blood volume drawn was 7.5 to 9.5 milliliters, and it was collected into EDTA tubes. Arm-PCR of CDR3 regions and iRepertoire HTBI primers were the basis on which TCR beta libraries were built. A single record per CDR3 protein comes from TCRdb applying MiXCR to the multiplex PCR reads. The profile shows around 340,000 distinct CDR3 sequences, around 20% of them singletons.

This rearrangement joins TRBV7-3 to TRBJ2-3; 7 bases match TRBD2. Sequencing used peripheral blood mononuclear cells (PBMCs), obtained when the disease was refractory, from a patient treated with antithyroid drugs. The source of this sequence is a female donor with Graves disease. CDR3 nucleotide sequence: TGTGCCAGCAGCTTGGGGGGGAGTATCACAGATACGCAGTATTTT. It yields the protein CASSLGGSITDTQYF. The entire variable domain, with the rest obtained from reference TRBV7-3 and TRBJ2-3, is as follows: GAGVSQTPSNKVTEKGKYVELRCDPISGHTALYWYRQSLGQGPEFLIYFQGTGAADDSGLPNDRFFAVRPEGSVSTLKIQRTERGDSAVYLCASSLGGSITDTQYFGPGTRLTVL.